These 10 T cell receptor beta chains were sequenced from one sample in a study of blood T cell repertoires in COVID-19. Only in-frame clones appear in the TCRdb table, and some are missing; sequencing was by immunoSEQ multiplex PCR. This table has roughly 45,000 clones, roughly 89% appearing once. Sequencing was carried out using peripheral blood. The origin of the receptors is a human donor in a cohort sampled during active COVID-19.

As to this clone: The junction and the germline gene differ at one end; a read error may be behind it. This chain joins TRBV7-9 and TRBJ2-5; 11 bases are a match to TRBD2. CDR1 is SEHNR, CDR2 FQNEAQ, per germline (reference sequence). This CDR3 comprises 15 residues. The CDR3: CASSVAGGFGETQYF. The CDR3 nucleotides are TGTGCCAGCAGCGTAGCGGGGGGGTTTGGAGAGACCCAGTACTTC.

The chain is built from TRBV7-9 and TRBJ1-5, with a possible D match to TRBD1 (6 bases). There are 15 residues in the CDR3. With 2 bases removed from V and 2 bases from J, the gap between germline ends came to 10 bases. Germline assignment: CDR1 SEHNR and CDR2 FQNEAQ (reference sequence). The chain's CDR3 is CASSLSGDGNQPQHF. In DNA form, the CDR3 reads TGTGCCAGCAGCTTATCAGGGGATGGCAATCAGCCCCAGCATTTT.

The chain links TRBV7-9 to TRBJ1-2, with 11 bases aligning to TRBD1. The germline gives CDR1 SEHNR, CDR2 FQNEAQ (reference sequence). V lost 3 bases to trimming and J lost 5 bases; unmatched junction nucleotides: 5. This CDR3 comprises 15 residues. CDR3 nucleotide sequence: TGTGCCAGCAGCTTTGGGACAGGGGGGGAGTATGGCTACACCTTC. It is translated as CASSFGTGGEYGYTF.

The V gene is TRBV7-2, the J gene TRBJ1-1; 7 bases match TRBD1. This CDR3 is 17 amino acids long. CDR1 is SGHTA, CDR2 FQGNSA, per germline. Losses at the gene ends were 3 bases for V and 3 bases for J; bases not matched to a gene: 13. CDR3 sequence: CASSFFDYRGLDTEAFF. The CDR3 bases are TGTGCCAGCAGCTTTTTTGATTACAGGGGCTTGGACACTGAAGCTTTCTTT.

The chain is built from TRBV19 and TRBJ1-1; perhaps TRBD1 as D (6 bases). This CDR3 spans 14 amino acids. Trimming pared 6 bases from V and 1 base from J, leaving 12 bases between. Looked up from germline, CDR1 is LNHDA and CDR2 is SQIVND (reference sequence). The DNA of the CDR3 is TGTGCCAGTAGAACGGGACATTCGAACACTGAAGCTTTCTTT. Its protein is CASRTGHSNTEAFF.

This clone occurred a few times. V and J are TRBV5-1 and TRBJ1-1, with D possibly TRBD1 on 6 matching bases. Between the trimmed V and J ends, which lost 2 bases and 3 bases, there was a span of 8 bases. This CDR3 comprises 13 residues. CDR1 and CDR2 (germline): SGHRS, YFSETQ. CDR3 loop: CASSFSGDTEAFF. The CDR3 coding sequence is TGCGCCAGCAGCTTTTCAGGGGACACTGAAGCTTTCTTT.

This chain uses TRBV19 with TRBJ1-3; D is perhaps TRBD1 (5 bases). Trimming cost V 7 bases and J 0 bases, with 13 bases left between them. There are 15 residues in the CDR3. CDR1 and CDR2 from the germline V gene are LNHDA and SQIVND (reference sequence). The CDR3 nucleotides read TGTGCCAGTACCCCCGACAGCTTCTCTGGAAACACCATATATTTT. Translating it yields CASTPDSFSGNTIYF.

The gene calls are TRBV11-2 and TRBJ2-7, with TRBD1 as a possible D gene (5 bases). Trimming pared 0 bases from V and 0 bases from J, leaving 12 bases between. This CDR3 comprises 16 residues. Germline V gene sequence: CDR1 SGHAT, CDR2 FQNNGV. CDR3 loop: CASSLEAWGTSYEQYF. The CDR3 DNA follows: TGTGCCAGCAGCTTAGAGGCTTGGGGCACCTCCTACGAGCAGTACTTC.

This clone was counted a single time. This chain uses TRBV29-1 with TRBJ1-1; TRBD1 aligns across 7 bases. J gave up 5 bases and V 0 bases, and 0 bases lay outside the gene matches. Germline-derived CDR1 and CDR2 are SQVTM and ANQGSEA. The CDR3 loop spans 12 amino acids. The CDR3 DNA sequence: TGCAGCGTTGAAGAACAGGGGACTGAAGCTTTCTTT. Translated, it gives CSVEEQGTEAFF.

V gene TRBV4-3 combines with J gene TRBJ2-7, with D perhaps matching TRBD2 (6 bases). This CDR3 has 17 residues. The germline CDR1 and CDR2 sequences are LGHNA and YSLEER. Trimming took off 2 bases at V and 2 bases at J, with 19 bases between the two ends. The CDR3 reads CASSQKKGGPGTYEQYF. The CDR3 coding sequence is TGCGCCAGCAGCCAAAAAAAAGGAGGGCCGGGGACCTACGAGCAGTACTTC.